The 24 T cell receptor beta chains below all came from one sample that was sequenced in a study of cytomegalovirus exposure and HLA in healthy donors. PCR used 60 Vbeta primers and 13 Jbeta primers. The repertoire was sequenced with immunoSEQ multiplex PCR; TCRdb's copy has only in-frame clones and lacks some. The specimen's table records approximately 150,000 clones. The specimen sequenced was PBMCs. The receptor source for this set is a male donor in good health and CMV-seronegative.

This chain uses TRBV5-1 with TRBJ1-4; maybe TRBD1 (5 bases). Per germline, CDR1 SGHRS and CDR2 YFSETQ. This CDR3 has 15 amino acids. V dropped 4 bases and J dropped 7 bases, with 17 bases sitting between them. The CDR3 spells CASSARGTESEKLFF. CDR3 coding DNA: TGCGCCAGCAGCGCTAGGGGAACTGAGAGTGAAAAACTGTTTTTT.

The V gene is TRBV28, the J gene TRBJ1-5; perhaps TRBD1 as D (5 bases). Germline V gives CDR1 MDHEN, CDR2 SYDVKM. V lost 3 bases and J lost 2, with 14 bases in between. CDR3 length: 16 amino acids. CDR3 loop: CASSFRRGRRNQPQHF. CDR3 nucleotide sequence: TGTGCCAGCAGTTTTAGGCGGGGGAGGCGCAATCAGCCCCAGCATTTT.

The chain couples TRBV29-1 to TRBJ2-7; maybe TRBD1 (6 bases). The CDR3 is 14 residues long. Trimming left V 5 bases short and J 6 bases short, with 20 bases between. CDR1 is SQVTM, CDR2 ANQGSEA, per germline. The CDR3 DNA sequence: TGCAGCGTTTCTTCAACAGGGAACCCCGGCGAGCAGTACTTC. It specifies CSVSSTGNPGEQYF.

With respect to this clone: Likely a read error: the CDR3 ends without its conserved phenylalanine or tryptophan. The DNA is omitted, as the CDR3 cannot be located on it reliably, and the CDR3 follows TCRdb's listing. The chain links TRBV28 to TRBJ2-3; the table's D call, TRBD2, has no DNA check behind it. Germline V CDR1 and CDR2: MDHEN, SYDVKM. The CDR3 adds up to 13 amino acids, both ends counted. This CDR3 reads CASSTSGGLYVRY.

This chain joins TRBV28 and TRBJ2-5, with TRBD1 as a possible D gene (6 bases). Between the trimmed V and J ends, which lost 2 bases and 1 base, there was a span of 8 bases. CDR1 and CDR2 from the germline V gene are MDHEN and SYDVKM. The CDR3 has 14 amino acids. The CDR3, as DNA: TGTGCCAGCAGTTTAGGACAGATCCAAGAGACCCAGTACTTC. The encoded protein is CASSLGQIQETQYF. The full variable domain, with the rest looked up from reference TRBV28 and TRBJ2-5, is DVKVTQSSRYLVKRTGEKVFLECVQDMDHENMFWYRQDPGLGLRLIYFSYDVKMKEKGDIPEGYSVSREKKERFSLILESASTNQTSMYLCASSLGQIQETQYFGPGTRLLVL.

The genes are TRBV5-4 and TRBJ2-2; TRBD1 aligns across 9 bases. This CDR3 is built from 16 residues. The junction had 1 base not matched to a gene; V was cut back by 0 bases and J by 1 base. CDR1 is SGHNT and CDR2 is YYREEE in the germline V gene (reference sequence). CDR3 protein: CASSLGGQGNTGELFF. For the CDR3, the DNA is TGTGCCAGCAGCTTGGGGGGACAGGGGAACACCGGGGAGCTGTTTTTT.

The chain employs TRBV29-1 and TRBJ2-7, with D perhaps TRBD1 (6 bases). The CDR3 contains 13 residues. CDR1 is SQVTM and CDR2 is ANQGSEA in the germline V gene. V dropped 4 bases and J dropped 2 bases, with 12 bases sitting between them. The CDR3 nucleotides are TGCAGCGTTGCAGGGGACACGACCTACGAGCAGTACTTC. Its translation is CSVAGDTTYEQYF.

The chain carries TRBV4-3 and TRBJ2-1, with 7 bases fitting TRBD2. V gave up 2 bases and J gave up 1 base; unmatched junction bases: 11. Germline CDR1 is LGHNA and CDR2 is YSLEER. The CDR3 length is 18 residues. The CDR3, as DNA: TGCGCCAGCAGCCAAATCATCAAGCGGGGCTTGTCCTACAATGAGCAGTTCTTC. Residues: CASSQIIKRGLSYNEQFF.

V usage is TRBV9 and J usage is TRBJ2-5; D is unclear. The germline gives CDR1 SGDLS, CDR2 YYNGEE. CDR3 length: 14 amino acids. The V end lost 4 bases, the J end lost 5 bases, and 15 bases lay between the germline ends. The chain's CDR3 is CASSTTLADETQYF. CDR3 sequence (DNA): TGTGCCAGCAGCACAACGCTCGCTGATGAGACCCAGTACTTC.

The rearrangement joins TRBV2 to TRBJ2-3; D is possibly TRBD1 (6 bases). CDR1 and CDR2 from the germline V gene are SNHLY and FYNNEI. The CDR3 sequence is 15 residues long. Deletions cut 0 bases from V and 4 bases from J, with 11 bases between. The CDR3: CASSEAGQISDTQYF. The CDR3 DNA sequence: TGTGCCAGCAGTGAAGCAGGACAGATTTCAGATACGCAGTATTTT.

The genes are TRBV25-1 and TRBJ1-3, with a possible D match to TRBD1 (5 bases). Germline assignment: CDR1 MGHDK and CDR2 SYGVNS. Trimming pared 6 bases from V and 6 bases from J, leaving 9 bases between. This CDR3 contains 12 residues. In DNA form, the CDR3 reads TGTGCCAGCAGGGGGGGTAAAAACACCATATATTTT. Its translation: CASRGGKNTIYF.

V usage is TRBV2 and J usage is TRBJ1-2, with unresolved D. Germline assignment: CDR1 SNHLY and CDR2 FYNNEI. Trimming took off 4 bases at V and 9 bases at J, with 9 bases between the two ends. The CDR3 spans 11 residues. The CDR3 here is CASSASRSYTF. In DNA, the CDR3 is TGTGCCAGCAGTGCATCCAGGAGCTACACCTTC.

The chain recombines TRBV7-8 with TRBJ1-6; D not certain. Germline values: CDR1 SGHVS, CDR2 FQNEAQ. V was cut by 1 base and J by 5 bases, with 9 bases left in between. CDR3 size: 15 residues. CDR3 sequence reads: CASSLVAGNNSPLHF. The CDR3 nucleotides read TGTGCCAGCAGCTTAGTTGCAGGCAATAATTCACCCCTCCACTTT. The full variable domain, completed using reference TRBV7-8 and TRBJ1-6, is GAGVSQSPRYKVAKRGQDVALRCDPISGHVSLFWYQQALGQGPEFLTYFQNEAQLDKSGLPSDRFFAERPEGSVSTLKIQRTQQEDSAVYLCASSLVAGNNSPLHFGNGTRLTVT.

The chain links TRBV30 to TRBJ1-2; 8 bases are a match to TRBD1. Per germline, CDR1 GTSNPN and CDR2 SVGIG (reference sequence). The ends lost 4 bases at V and 3 bases at J; junction bases unmatched: 4. CDR3 length: 13 residues. CDR3 sequence: CAWNTGGDYGYTF. The CDR3 bases are TGTGCCTGGAACACAGGGGGGGACTATGGCTACACCTTC. The full variable domain, with the rest looked up from reference TRBV30 and TRBJ1-2, is SQTIHQWPATLVQPVGSPLSLECTVEGTSNPNLYWYRQAAGRGLQLLFYSVGIGQISSEVPQNLSASRPQDRQFILSSKKLLLSDSGFYLCAWNTGGDYGYTFGSGTRLTVV.

This rearrangement joins TRBV15 to TRBJ2-2; D unresolved. The germline CDR1 and CDR2 sequences are LNHNV and YYDKDF (reference sequence). The length of the CDR3 is 12 residues. Trimming took 7 bases from V and 5 from J, leaving 8 bases between them. CDR3 sequence: CATNRVTGELFF. DNA for the CDR3: TGTGCCACCAACCGAGTTACCGGGGAGCTGTTTTTT.

The chain has TRBV5-1 and TRBJ1-3, with D possibly TRBD1 on 5 matching bases. The CDR3 runs 16 residues. V dropped 5 bases and J dropped 4 bases, with 19 bases sitting between them. Germline V gives CDR1 SGHRS, CDR2 YFSETQ. The chain's CDR3 is CASSQRGVGSGNTIYF. For the CDR3, the DNA is TGCGCCAGCAGTCAACGGGGGGTCGGTTCGGGAAACACCATATATTTT.

On this clone itself: One end of the junction does not line up with germline, which may come from a read error. The identical CDR3 is also encoded by other nucleotide sequences in the sample. This chain uses TRBV30 with TRBJ1-1; D may be TRBD1 (6 bases). The CDR3 covers 14 residues. Germline V gene lookup returns CDR1 GTSNPN and CDR2 SVGIG (reference sequence). CDR3 in DNA: TGTGCCTGGAGAAAGGACAGTGCGAACACCGAAGCTTTCTTT. Translation: CAWRKDSANTEAFF.

The rearrangement links TRBV20-1 to TRBJ2-1, with D possibly TRBD2 on 5 matching bases. The V and J ends lost 4 bases and 9 bases respectively, with 10 bases between them. The CDR3 totals 11 residues. Germline CDR1 is DFQATT and CDR2 is SNEGSKA (reference sequence). CDR3: CSAINRGEQFF. Written as DNA, the CDR3 is TGCAGTGCTATAAATCGGGGTGAGCAGTTCTTC.

The rearrangement uses TRBV9 and TRBJ1-1; 10 positions match TRBD1. V lost 4 bases and J lost 1; bases outside the gene matches: 13. In germline, CDR1 is SGDLS, CDR2 YYNGEE. The CDR3 is 18 amino acids. The CDR3, as DNA: TGTGCCAGCAGCCCGGGACAGGGGCTCGAGCCCCCGAACACTGAAGCTTTCTTT. Its translation: CASSPGQGLEPPNTEAFF.

V gene TRBV5-1 combines with J gene TRBJ1-6; 7 nucleotides line up with TRBD1. Germline values: CDR1 SGHRS, CDR2 YFSETQ. Losses at the gene ends were 2 bases for V and 5 bases for J; bases not matched to a gene: 4. CDR3 length equals 15 residues. CDR3 protein: CASSLQGQDNSPLHF. CDR3 DNA sequence: TGCGCCAGCAGCTTACAGGGGCAGGATAATTCACCCCTCCACTTT. Full variable domain (missing parts from reference TRBV5-1 and TRBJ1-6): KAGVTQTPRYLIKTRGQQVTLSCSPISGHRSVSWYQQTPGQGLQFLFEYFSETQRNKGNFPGRFSGRQFSNSRSEMNVSTLELGDSALYLCASSLQGQDNSPLHFGNGTRLTVT.

The V gene is TRBV30, the J gene TRBJ2-5; TRBD2 matches at 15 bases. The CDR3 runs to 16 residues. CDR1 is GTSNPN and CDR2 is SVGIG in the germline V gene (reference sequence). V gave up 0 bases and J gave up 2 bases; unmatched junction bases: 1. CDR3 sequence: CAWSVGLAGGQETQYF. As DNA, the CDR3 is TGTGCCTGGAGTGTAGGACTAGCGGGAGGGCAAGAGACCCAGTACTTC.

The chain uses TRBV30 and TRBJ1-5, with no clear D. The V end was cut by 4 bases, the J end by 2 bases, with 12 bases between. There are 14 residues in the CDR3. Per germline, CDR1 GTSNPN and CDR2 SVGIG (reference sequence). The DNA for the CDR3 is TGTGCCTGGAATCGGGGAGGAGGCAATCAGCCCCAGCATTTT. Amino acid sequence: CAWNRGGGNQPQHF.

This sequence joins TRBV7-9 and TRBJ1-1; TRBD1 is a possible D gene (6 bases). Germline values: CDR1 SEHNR, CDR2 FQNEAQ (reference sequence). The V and J ends lost 7 bases and 0 bases respectively, with 21 bases between them. This CDR3 contains 17 residues. In DNA form, the CDR3 reads TGTGCCAGCATCTACCTTAGGACAGAAGTTATGAACACTGAAGCTTTCTTT. Amino acid sequence: CASIYLRTEVMNTEAFF.

This chain links TRBV30 with TRBJ2-1; 7 positions agree with TRBD1. Germline V gene data show CDR1 as GTSNPN and CDR2 as SVGIG (reference sequence). This CDR3 is 12 amino acids long. With V trimmed by 2 bases and J by 7 bases, 2 bases remained unmatched. The CDR3 loop is CAWSLRGNEQFF. The DNA for the CDR3 is TGTGCCTGGAGTCTCAGGGGGAATGAGCAGTTCTTC.